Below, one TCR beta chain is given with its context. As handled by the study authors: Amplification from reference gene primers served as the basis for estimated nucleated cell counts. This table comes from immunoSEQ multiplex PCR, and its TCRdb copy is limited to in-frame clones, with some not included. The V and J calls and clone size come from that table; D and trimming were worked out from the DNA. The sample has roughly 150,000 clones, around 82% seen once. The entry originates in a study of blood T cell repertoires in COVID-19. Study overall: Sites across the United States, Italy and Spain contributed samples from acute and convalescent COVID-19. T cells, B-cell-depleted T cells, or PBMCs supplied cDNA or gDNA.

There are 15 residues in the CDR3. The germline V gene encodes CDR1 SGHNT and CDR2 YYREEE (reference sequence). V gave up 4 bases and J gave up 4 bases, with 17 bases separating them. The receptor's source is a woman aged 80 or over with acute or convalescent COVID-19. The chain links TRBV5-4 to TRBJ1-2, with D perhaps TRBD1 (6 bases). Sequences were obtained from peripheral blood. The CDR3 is CASSLPKGELYGYTF. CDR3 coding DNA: TGTGCCAGCAGCCTCCCCAAGGGGGAGCTCTATGGCTACACCTTC.